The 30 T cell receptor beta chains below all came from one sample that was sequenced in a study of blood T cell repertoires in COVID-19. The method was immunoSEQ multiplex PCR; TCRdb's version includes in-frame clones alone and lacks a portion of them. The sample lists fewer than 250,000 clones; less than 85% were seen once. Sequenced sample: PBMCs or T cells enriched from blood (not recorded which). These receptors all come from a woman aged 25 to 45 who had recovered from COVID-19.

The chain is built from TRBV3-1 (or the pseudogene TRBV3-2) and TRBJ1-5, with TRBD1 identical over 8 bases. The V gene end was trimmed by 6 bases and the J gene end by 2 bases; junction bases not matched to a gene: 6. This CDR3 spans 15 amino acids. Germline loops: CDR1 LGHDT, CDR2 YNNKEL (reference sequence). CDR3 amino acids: CASSRTGNGNQPQHF. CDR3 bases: TGTGCCAGCAGTCGGACAGGGAACGGCAATCAGCCCCAGCATTTT.

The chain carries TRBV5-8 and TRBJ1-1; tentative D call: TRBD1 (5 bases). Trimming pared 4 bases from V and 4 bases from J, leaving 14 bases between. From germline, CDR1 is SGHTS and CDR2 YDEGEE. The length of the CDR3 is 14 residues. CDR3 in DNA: TGTGCCAGCAGCCCCCGGTGGGGGGGCACTGAAGCTTTCTTT. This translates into CASSPRWGGTEAFF.

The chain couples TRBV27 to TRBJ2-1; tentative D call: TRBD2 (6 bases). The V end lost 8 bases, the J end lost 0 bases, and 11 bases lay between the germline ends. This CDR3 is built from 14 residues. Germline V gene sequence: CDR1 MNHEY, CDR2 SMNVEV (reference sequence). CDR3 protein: CASGGLISYNEQFF. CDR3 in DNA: TGTGCCAGCGGGGGACTTATCTCCTACAATGAGCAGTTCTTC.

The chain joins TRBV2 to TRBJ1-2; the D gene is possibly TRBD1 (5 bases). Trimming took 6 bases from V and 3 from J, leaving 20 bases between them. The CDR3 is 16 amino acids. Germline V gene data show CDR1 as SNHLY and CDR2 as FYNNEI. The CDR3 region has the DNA TGTGCCAGCAGCCGCGAAGACCCTGGGGGGTACTATGGCTACACCTTC. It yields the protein CASSREDPGGYYGYTF.

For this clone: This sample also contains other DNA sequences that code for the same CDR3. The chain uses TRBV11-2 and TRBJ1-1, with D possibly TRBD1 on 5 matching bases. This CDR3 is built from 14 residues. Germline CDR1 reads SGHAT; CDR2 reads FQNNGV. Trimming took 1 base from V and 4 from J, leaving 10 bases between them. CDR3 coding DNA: TGTGCCAGCAGCTTAGGAAGGGGAGGCACTGAAGCTTTCTTT. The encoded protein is CASSLGRGGTEAFF.

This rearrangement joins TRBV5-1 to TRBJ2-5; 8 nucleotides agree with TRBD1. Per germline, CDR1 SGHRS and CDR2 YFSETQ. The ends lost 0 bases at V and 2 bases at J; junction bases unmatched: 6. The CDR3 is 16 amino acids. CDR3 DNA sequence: TGCGCCAGCAGCTTGGGGACAGGGCCACCACAAGAGACCCAGTACTTC. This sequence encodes CASSLGTGPPQETQYF.

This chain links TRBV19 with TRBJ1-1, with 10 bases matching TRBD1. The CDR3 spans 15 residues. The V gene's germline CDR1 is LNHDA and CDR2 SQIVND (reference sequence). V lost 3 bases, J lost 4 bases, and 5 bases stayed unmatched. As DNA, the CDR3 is TGTGCCAGTAGTATCCGGACAGGGGGTACCACTGAAGCTTTCTTT. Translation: CASSIRTGGTTEAFF. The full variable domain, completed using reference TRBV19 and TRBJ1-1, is DGGITQSPKYLFRKEGQNVTLSCEQNLNHDAMYWYRQDPGQGLRLIYYSQIVNDFQKGDIAEGYSVSREKKESFPLTVTSAQKNPTAFYLCASSIRTGGTTEAFFGQGTRLTVV.

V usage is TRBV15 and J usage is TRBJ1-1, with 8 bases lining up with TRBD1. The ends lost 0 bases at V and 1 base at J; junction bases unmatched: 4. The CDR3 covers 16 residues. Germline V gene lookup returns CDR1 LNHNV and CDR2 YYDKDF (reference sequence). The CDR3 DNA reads TGTGCCACCAGCAGAGATCGTGGACAGGGGAACACTGAAGCTTTCTTT. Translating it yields CATSRDRGQGNTEAFF.

This chain's CDR3 is CASSLADRVNYGYTF. CDR3 coding DNA: TGTGCCAGCAGCTTGGCGGACAGGGTAAACTATGGCTACACCTTC. V gene TRBV5-4 combines with J gene TRBJ1-2, with 8 bases matching TRBD1. Trimming cost V 0 bases and J 2 bases; bases outside gene matches: 3. The germline V gene encodes CDR1 SGHNT and CDR2 YYREEE (reference sequence). The CDR3 is made up of 15 amino acids.

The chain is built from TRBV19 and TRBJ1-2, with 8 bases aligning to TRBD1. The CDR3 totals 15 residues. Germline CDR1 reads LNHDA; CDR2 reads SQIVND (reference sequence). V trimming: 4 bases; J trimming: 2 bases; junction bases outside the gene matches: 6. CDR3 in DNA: TGTGCCAGTAGTACTCCCGGGACAGGAAACTATGGCTACACCTTC. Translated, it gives CASSTPGTGNYGYTF.

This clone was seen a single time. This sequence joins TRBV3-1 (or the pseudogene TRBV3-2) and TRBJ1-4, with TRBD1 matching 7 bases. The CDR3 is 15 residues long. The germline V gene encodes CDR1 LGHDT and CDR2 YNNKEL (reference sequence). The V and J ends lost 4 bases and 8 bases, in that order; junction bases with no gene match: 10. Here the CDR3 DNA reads TGTGCCAGCAGCCGGTATGGTCCAGGGGGGGAAAAACTGTTTTTT. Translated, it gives CASSRYGPGGEKLFF.

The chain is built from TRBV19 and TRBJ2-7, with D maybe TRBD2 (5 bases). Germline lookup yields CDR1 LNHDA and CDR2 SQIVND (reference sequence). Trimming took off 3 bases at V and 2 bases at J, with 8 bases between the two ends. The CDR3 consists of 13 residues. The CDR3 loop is CASSIRETYEQYF. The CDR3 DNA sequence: TGTGCCAGTAGTATCCGGGAAACCTACGAGCAGTACTTC.

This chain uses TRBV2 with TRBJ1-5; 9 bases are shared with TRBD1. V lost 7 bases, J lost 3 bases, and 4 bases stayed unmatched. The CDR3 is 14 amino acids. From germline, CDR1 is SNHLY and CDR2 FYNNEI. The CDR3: CASTGTGSNQPQHF. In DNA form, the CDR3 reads TGTGCCAGCACCGGGACAGGGTCCAATCAGCCCCAGCATTTT.

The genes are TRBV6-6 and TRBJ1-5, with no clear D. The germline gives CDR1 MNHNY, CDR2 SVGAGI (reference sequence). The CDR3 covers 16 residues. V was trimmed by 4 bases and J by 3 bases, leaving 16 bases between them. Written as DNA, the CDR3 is TGTGCCAGCAGTTCGTCAGCGCGGGGATCCAATCAGCCCCAGCATTTT. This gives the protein CASSSSARGSNQPQHF.

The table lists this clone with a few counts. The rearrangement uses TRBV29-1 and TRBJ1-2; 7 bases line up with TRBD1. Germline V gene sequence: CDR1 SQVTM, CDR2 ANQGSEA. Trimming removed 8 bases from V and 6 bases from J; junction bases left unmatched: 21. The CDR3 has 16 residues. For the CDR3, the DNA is TGCAGCTATTCAAAGACCCGACAGGGTAGGGGCGATGGCTACACCTTC. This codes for CSYSKTRQGRGDGYTF.

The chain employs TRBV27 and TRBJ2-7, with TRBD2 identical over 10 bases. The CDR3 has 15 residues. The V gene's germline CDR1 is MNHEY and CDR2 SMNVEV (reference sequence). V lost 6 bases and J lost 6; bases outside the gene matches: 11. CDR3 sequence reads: CASRIAGGVQGEQYF. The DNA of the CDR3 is TGTGCCAGCAGAATAGCGGGAGGAGTCCAGGGCGAGCAGTACTTC.

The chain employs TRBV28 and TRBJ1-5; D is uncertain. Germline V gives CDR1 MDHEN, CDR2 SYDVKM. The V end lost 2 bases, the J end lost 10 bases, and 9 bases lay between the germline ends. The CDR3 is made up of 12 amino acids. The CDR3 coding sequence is TGTGCCAGCAGTTTACAGGACTATCCCCAGCATTTT. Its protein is CASSLQDYPQHF.

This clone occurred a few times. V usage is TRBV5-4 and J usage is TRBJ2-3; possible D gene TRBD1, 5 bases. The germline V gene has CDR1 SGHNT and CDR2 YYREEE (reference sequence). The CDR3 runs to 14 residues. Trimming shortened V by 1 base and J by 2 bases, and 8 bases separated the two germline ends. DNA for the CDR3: TGTGCCAGCAGCTTGAGGGGCTTCACAGATACGCAGTATTTT. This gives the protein CASSLRGFTDTQYF. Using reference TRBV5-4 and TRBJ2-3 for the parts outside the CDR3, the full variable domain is ETGVTQSPTHLIKTRGQQVTLRCSSQSGHNTVSWYQQALGQGPQFIFQYYREEENGRGNFPPRFSGLQFPNYSSELNVNALELDDSALYLCASSLRGFTDTQYFGPGTRLTVL.

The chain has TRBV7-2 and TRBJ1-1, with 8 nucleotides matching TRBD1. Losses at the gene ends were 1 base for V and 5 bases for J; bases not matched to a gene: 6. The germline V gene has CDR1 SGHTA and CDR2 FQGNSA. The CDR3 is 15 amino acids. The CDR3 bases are TGTGCCAGCAGCTTAGTCGGCAGGGGGCGGACTGAAGCTTTCTTT. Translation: CASSLVGRGRTEAFF.

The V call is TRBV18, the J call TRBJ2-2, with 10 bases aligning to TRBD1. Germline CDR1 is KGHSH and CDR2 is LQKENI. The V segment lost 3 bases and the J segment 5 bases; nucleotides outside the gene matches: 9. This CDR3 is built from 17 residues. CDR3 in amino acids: CASSPGDRGRETGELFF. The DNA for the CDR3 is TGTGCCAGCTCACCGGGCGACAGGGGGCGAGAAACCGGGGAGCTGTTTTTT.

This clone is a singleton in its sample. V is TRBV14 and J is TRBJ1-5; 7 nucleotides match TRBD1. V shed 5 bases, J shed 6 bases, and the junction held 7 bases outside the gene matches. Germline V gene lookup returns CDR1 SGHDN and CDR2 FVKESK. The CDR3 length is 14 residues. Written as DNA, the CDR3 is TGTGCCAGCAGCTCAACAGGGGATACTCAGCCCCAGCATTTT. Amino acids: CASSSTGDTQPQHF.

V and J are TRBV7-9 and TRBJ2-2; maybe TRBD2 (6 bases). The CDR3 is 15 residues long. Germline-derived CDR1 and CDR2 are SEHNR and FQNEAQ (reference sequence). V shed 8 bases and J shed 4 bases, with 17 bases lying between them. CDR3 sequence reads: CASVAQGLPTGELFF. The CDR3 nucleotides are TGTGCCAGCGTAGCCCAGGGACTCCCCACCGGGGAGCTGTTTTTT.

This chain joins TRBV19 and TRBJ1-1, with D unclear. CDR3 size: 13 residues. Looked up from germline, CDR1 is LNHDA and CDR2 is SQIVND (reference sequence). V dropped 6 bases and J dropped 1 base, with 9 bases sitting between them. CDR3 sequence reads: CASSSEGNTEAFF. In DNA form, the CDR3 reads TGTGCCAGTAGCTCAGAGGGGAACACTGAAGCTTTCTTT.

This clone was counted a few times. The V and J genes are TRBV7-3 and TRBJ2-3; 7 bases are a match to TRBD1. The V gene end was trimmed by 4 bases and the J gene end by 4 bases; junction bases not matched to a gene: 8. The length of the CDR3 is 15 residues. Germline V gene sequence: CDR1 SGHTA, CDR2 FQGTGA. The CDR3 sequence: CASSSTGSNADTQYF. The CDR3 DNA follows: TGTGCCAGCAGCTCGACAGGGTCGAACGCAGATACGCAGTATTTT.

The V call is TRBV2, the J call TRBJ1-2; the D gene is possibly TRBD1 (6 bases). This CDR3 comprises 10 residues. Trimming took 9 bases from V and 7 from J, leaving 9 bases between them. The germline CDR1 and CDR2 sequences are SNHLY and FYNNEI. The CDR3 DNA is TGTGCCAGACAGGGTTCTGGCTACACCTTC. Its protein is CARQGSGYTF.

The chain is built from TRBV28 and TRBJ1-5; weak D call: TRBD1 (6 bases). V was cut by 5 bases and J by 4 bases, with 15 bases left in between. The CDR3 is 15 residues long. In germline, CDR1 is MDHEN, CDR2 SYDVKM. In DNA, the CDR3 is TGTGCCAGCAGTAGCTGGACAGCGACAAATCAGCCCCAGCATTTT. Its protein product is CASSSWTATNQPQHF.

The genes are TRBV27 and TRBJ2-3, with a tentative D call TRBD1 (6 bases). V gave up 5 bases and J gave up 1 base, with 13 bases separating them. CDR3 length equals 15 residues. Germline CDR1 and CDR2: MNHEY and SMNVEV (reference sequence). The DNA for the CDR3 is TGTGCCAGCAGTCCCTGGGACACGCGCACAGATACGCAGTATTTT. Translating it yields CASSPWDTRTDTQYF.

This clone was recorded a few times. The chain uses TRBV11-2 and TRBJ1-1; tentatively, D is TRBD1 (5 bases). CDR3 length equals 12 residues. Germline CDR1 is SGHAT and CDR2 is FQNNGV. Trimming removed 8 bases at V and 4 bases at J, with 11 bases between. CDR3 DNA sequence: TGTGCCAGCGGCCCGGGACTCACTGAAGCTTTCTTT. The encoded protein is CASGPGLTEAFF. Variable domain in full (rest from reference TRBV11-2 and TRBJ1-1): EAGVAQSPRYKIIEKRQSVAFWCNPISGHATLYWYQQILGQGPKLLIQFQNNGVVDDSQLPKDRFSAERLKGVDSTLKIQPAKLEDSAVYLCASGPGLTEAFFGQGTRLTVV.

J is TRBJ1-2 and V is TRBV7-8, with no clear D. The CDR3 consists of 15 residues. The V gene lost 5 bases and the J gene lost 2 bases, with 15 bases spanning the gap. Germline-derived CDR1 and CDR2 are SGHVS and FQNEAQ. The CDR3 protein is CASSALDRMNYGYTF. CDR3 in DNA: TGTGCCAGCAGCGCCCTAGACCGAATGAACTATGGCTACACCTTC.

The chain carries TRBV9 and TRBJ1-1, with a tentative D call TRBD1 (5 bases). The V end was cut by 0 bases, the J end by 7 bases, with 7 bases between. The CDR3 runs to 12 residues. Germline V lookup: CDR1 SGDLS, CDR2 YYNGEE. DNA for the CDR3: TGTGCCAGCAGCGTAGTGACAGATGAAGCTTTCTTT. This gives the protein CASSVVTDEAFF.